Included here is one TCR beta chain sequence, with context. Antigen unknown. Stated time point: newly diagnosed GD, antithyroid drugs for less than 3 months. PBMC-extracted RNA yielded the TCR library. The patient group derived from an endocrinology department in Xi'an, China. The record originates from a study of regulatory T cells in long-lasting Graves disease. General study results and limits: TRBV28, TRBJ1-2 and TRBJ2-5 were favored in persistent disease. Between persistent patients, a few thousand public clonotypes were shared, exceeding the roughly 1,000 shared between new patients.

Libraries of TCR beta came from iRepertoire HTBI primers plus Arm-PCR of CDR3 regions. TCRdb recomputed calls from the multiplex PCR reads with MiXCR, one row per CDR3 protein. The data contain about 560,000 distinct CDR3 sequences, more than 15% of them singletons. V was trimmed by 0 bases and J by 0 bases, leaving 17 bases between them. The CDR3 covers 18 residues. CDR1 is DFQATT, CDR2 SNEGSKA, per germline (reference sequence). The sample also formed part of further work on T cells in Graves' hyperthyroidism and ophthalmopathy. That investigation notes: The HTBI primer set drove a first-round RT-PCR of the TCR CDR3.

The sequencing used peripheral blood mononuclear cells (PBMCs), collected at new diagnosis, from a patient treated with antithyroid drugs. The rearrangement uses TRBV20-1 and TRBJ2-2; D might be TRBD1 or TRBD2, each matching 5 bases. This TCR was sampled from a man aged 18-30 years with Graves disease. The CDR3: CSARDPGTSDANTGELFF. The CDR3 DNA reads TGCAGTGCTAGAGACCCCGGGACCTCCGACGCGAACACCGGGGAGCTGTTTTTT.